Sequencing of this TCR beta chain was carried out in a study of PD-1 blockade in classical Hodgkin lymphoma. Overall study: It was nivolumab at 3 mg/kg, given intravenously every 2 weeks, that patients received.

The method was immunoSEQ multiplex PCR; TCRdb's version includes in-frame clones alone and lacks a portion of them. The sample holds about 110,000 clones, about 92% seen once. Regarding the study as a whole: Healthy donors were reported to have higher baseline TCR diversity than newly diagnosed patients. The CD4+ diversity rise by C4D1 was clearest in complete responders.

The CDR3 spans 13 residues. V lost 3 bases, J lost 2 bases, and 11 bases lay in between. Looked up from germline, CDR1 is SQVTM and CDR2 is ANQGSEA. A note on this clone: Antigen unknown.

The time point is: cycle 4 day 1 (C4D1), after less than 7 weeks of nivolumab. All the patients suffered relapse after autologous stem cell transplantation, and brentuximab vedotin exposure differed. The TCR was taken from a human donor with classical Hodgkin lymphoma. Sequenced here: peripheral blood mononuclear cells (PBMCs), sampled before the fourth cycle of nivolumab. V is TRBV29-1 and J is TRBJ2-7; D is ambiguous. This chain's CDR3 is CSVEDGVPYEQYF. The DNA of the CDR3 is TGCAGCGTTGAGGATGGGGTCCCCTACGAGCAGTACTTC.